These 10 T cell receptor beta chains were sequenced from one sample in a study of T cell clonality in common variable immunodeficiency. Generated by immunoSEQ multiplex PCR, the TCRdb table keeps only in-frame clones and is missing some. Recorded here are 35,000 to 50,000 clones, with no singletons, and the ten leading clones hold approximately 2%. The specimen sequenced was peripheral blood mononuclear cells. These receptors were obtained from a person aged 18 to 70 in good health.

This clone was recorded at least ten times. The CDR3 goes on 3 residues after the read ends, and that part is filled in from the germline J gene. The chain links TRBV20-1 to TRBJ2-3; D unclear. Germline CDR1 reads DFQATT; CDR2 reads SNEGSKA (reference sequence). V lost 3 bases, J lost 0 bases, and 10 bases lay in between. This CDR3 region has 14 residues. Incomplete CDR3 DNA: TGCAGTGCTAGTGCGGTAGAAAGCACAGATACG. Encoded protein: CSASAVESTDT. In full, the CDR3 reads CSASAVESTDTQYF.

This clone was counted many times. The CDR3 end falls 3 residues outside the read, so it is completed with the germline J gene. The V call is TRBV14, the J call TRBJ1-1, with TRBD1 matching 7 bases. This CDR3 has 17 residues. J gave up 1 base and V 1 base, and 9 bases lay outside the gene matches. CDR1 and CDR2 (germline): SGHDN, FVKESK. Incomplete CDR3 DNA: TGTGCCAGCAGCCAAGTCCACAGGGGCCGGGGGAACACTGAA. Amino acid sequence: CASSQVHRGRGNTE. The complete CDR3 protein is CASSQVHRGRGNTEAFF.

At least ten counts were recorded for this clone. Coverage ceases 3 residues before the CDR3 finishes, and the germline J gene fills in the end. This chain uses TRBV7-9 with TRBJ2-7, with D maybe TRBD1 (6 bases). This CDR3 region has 14 residues. Per germline, CDR1 SEHNR and CDR2 FQNEAQ (reference sequence). Deletions cut 5 bases from V and 3 bases from J, with 14 bases between. The CDR3 loop is CASSPLTGFYEQYF. The sequenced part of the CDR3 DNA is TGTGCCAGCAGCCCACTGACAGGATTCTACGAG.

As regards this clone: Read sequence stops 3 residues before the CDR3 end, and the germline J gene provides the missing end. J is TRBJ2-5 and V is TRBV30; 9 bases map to TRBD1. Germline CDR1 GTSNPN, CDR2 SVGIG (reference sequence). The V segment lost 8 bases and the J segment 5 bases; nucleotides outside the gene matches: 12. The CDR3 sequence is 14 residues long. The CDR3 protein is CAGYNRGRGETQYF. The covered CDR3 bases are TGTGCCGGATATAACAGGGGGCGCGGGGAGACC. The variable domain in full, completed from reference TRBV30 and TRBJ2-5, reads SQTIHQWPATLVQPVGSPLSLECTVEGTSNPNLYWYRQAAGRGLQLLFYSVGIGQISSEVPQNLSASRPQDRQFILSSKKLLLSDSGFYLCAGYNRGRGETQYFGPGTRLLVL.

This clone was found many times. The CDR3 end lies 3 residues beyond the end of the read and is filled in from the germline J gene. V usage is TRBV2 and J usage is TRBJ1-5, with no clear D. Germline assignment: CDR1 SNHLY and CDR2 FYNNEI. The CDR3 sequence is 12 residues long. V lost 7 bases to trimming and J lost 7 bases, with 11 bases between them. The CDR3 sequence: CASNWYGQPQHF. The sequenced part of the CDR3 DNA is TGTGCCAGCAATTGGTACGGGCAGCCC.

This clone was observed at least ten times. The read ends 3 residues early relative to the CDR3; the germline J gene fills the gap. The chain joins TRBV7-2 to TRBJ2-5, with TRBD1 matching over 7 bases. Losses at the gene ends were 5 bases for V and 3 bases for J; bases not matched to a gene: 3. Germline CDR1 is SGHTA and CDR2 is FQGNSA. This CDR3 is built from 13 residues. The CDR3 bases that were read are TGTGCCAGCAGCCGAGACAGGGAAGAGACC. Translating it yields CASSRDREET. The whole CDR3 protein reads CASSRDREETQYF.

This clone was seen a few times. The read falls 3 residues short of the CDR3 end, and the missing part is taken from the germline J gene. This sequence joins TRBV18 and TRBJ1-6; D ambiguous. Trimming took 5 bases from V and 9 from J, leaving 11 bases between them. CDR1 is KGHSH, CDR2 LQKENI, per germline. The CDR3 sequence is 13 residues long. Incomplete CDR3 DNA: TGTGCCAGCTCAAAAAATATCGGTTCACCC. It codes for CASSKNIGSP. The CDR3 in its entirety is CASSKNIGSPLHF. The variable domain in full, completed from reference TRBV18 and TRBJ1-6, reads NAGVMQNPRHLVRRRGQEARLRCSPMKGHSHVYWYRQLPEEGLKFMVYLQKENIIDESGMPKERFSAEFPKEGPSILRIQQVVRGDSAAYFCASSKNIGSPLHFGNGTRLTVT.

This clone was observed at least ten times. With the read ending 3 residues before the CDR3 end, the germline J gene is used to fill in that end. This chain uses TRBV5-5 with TRBJ2-3; 10 bases line up with TRBD2. The germline V gene encodes CDR1 SGHKS and CDR2 YYEKEE (reference sequence). Trimming cost V 3 bases and J 1 base; bases outside gene matches: 2. The CDR3 runs to 15 residues. The covered CDR3 bases are TGTGCCAGCAGCTCGACTAGCGGGCGCACAGATACG. This gives the protein CASSSTSGRTDT. The CDR3 as a whole reads CASSSTSGRTDTQYF.

This clone has more than one count but fewer than ten. Compared with germline, one end of the junction differs, possibly owing to a read error. Sequencing ends 3 residues short of the CDR3 end; the germline J gene provides the rest. The V call is TRBV30, the J call TRBJ1-2; no definite D call. This CDR3 is built from 15 residues. In germline, CDR1 is GTSNPN, CDR2 SVGIG (reference sequence). CDR3 bases read: TGTGCCTGGCACCATCCCTCTAGCGGGAGTTATGAC. Residues: CAWHHPSSGSYD. Given in full, the CDR3 is CAWHHPSSGSYDYTF.

There are many counts of this clone. The missing CDR3 end, 3 residues past where the read stops, is filled in from the germline J gene. The chain links TRBV7-2 to TRBJ1-4, with D unclear. Germline-derived CDR1 and CDR2 are SGHTA and FQGNSA. There are 15 residues in the CDR3. The germline V and J ends were trimmed by 0 bases and 1 base, with 6 bases remaining between them. Here the CDR3 reads CASSLAGITNEKLFF. The CDR3 DNA, read in part, is TGTGCCAGCAGCTTAGCGGGCATAACTAATGAAAAA.